This record looks at one T cell receptor beta chain sequence and its context. These data come from a study of patients and donors after allogeneic stem cell transplantation. TCRdb used MiXCR to reprocess the RT-PCR reads, holding one entry per CDR3 protein. This sample has hundreds of thousands of distinct CDR3 sequences, with 16% found just once. The V end was cut by 0 bases, the J end by 2 bases, with 10 bases between. There are 15 residues in the CDR3. The germline V gene encodes CDR1 LGHNA and CDR2 YNFKEQ. V is TRBV4-2 and J is TRBJ2-5; no clear D gene. Sequencing used blood, either unsorted or a sorted T cell fraction (not recorded which). This receptor was obtained from a human donor who was either an allogeneic HSCT recipient or a stem cell or donor lymphocyte infusion donor (not recorded which). It is not recorded whose cells these are; they may come from a transplant donor. The CDR3 spells CASSQDGGIQETQYF. The CDR3 region has the DNA TGTGCCAGCAGCCAAGATGGTGGGATACAAGAGACCCAGTACTTC.